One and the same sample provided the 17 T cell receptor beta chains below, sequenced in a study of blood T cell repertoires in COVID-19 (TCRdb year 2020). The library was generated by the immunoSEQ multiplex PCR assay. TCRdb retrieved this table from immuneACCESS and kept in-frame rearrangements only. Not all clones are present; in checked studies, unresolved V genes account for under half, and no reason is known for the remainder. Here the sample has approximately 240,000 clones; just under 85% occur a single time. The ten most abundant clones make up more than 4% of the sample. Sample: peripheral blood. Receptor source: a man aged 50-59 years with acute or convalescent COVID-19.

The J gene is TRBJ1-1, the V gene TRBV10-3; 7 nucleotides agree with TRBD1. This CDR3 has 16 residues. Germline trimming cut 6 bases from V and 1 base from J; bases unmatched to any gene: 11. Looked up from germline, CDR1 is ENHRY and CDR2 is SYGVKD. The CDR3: CAISVGDSETNTEAFF. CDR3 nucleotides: TGTGCCATCAGCGTCGGGGACAGCGAAACGAACACTGAAGCTTTCTTT.

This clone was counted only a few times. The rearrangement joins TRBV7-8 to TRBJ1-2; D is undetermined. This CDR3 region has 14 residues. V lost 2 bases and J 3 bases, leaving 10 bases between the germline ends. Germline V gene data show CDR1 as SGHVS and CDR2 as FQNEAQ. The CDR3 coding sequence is TGTGCCAGCAGCTTAACTCCAGGCGACTATGGCTACACCTTC. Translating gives CASSLTPGDYGYTF.

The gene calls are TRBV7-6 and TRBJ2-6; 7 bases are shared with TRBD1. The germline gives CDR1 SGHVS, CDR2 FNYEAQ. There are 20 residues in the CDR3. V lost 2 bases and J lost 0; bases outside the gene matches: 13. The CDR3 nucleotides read TGTGCCAGCAGCTTACGGCCCTTGACAGGGACCCGCTCTGGGGCCAACGTCCTGACTTTC. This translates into CASSLRPLTGTRSGANVLTF.

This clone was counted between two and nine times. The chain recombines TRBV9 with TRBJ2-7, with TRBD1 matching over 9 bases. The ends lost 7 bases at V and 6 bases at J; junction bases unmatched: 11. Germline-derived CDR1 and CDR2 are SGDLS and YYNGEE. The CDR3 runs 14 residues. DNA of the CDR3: TGTGCCAGCTGCCCGGGACAGGGTGCTTGCGAGCAGTACTTC. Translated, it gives CASCPGQGACEQYF.

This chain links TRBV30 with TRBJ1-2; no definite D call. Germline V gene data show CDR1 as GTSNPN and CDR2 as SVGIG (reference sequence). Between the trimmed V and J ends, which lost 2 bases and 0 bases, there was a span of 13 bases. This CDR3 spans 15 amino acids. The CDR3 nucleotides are TGTGCCTGGAGTACCAAGAGGACTTCTAACTATGGCTACACCTTC. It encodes CAWSTKRTSNYGYTF.

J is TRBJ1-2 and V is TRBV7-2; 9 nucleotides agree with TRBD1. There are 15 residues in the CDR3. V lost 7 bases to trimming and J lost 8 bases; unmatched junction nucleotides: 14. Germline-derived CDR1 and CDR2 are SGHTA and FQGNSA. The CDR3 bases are TGTGCCAGCACAGACCCGGGACAGGGTATCGGCGGCTACACCTTC. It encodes CASTDPGQGIGGYTF.

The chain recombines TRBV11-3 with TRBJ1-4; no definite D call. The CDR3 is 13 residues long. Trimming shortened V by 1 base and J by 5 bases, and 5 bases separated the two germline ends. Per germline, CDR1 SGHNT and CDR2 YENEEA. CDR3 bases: TGTGCCAGCAGCTTAGCCCGGAATGAAAAACTGTTTTTT. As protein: CASSLARNEKLFF.

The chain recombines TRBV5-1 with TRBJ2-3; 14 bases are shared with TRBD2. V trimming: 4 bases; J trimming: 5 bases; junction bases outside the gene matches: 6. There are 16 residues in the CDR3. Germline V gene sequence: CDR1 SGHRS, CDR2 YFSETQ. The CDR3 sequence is CASSPGLAGVLDTQYF. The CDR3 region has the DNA TGCGCCAGCAGCCCGGGACTAGCGGGAGTTTTAGATACGCAGTATTTT.

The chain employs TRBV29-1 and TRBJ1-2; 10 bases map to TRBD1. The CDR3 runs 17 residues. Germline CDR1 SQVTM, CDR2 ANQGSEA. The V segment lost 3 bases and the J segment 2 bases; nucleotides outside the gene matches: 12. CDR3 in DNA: TGCAGCGTTGATGAATCTACAGCGGACAGGGGGAACTATGGCTACACCTTC. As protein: CSVDESTADRGNYGYTF. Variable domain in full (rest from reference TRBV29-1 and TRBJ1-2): SAVISQKPSRDICQRGTSLTIQCQVDSQVTMMFWYRQQPGQSLTLIATANQGSEATYESGFVIDKFPISRPNLTFSTLTVSNMSPEDSSIYLCSVDESTADRGNYGYTFGSGTRLTVV.

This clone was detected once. The CDR3 region has the DNA TGCGCCAGCAGCCCCCCGAGGACAGGGTTCGCCGACTATCAGCCCCAGCATTTT. Its translation: CASSPPRTGFADYQPQHF. The chain uses TRBV5-1 and TRBJ1-5; 8 bases align to TRBD1. Germline V gene lookup returns CDR1 SGHRS and CDR2 YFSETQ. CDR3 length: 18 residues. The V segment lost 4 bases and the J segment 5 bases; nucleotides outside the gene matches: 17.

The CDR3 reads CAIAGTADQPQHF. The CDR3 DNA reads TGTGCCATCGCAGGGACAGCTGATCAGCCCCAGCATTTT. The rearrangement joins TRBV10-3 to TRBJ1-5; 7 nucleotides align to TRBD1. The V and J ends lost 8 bases and 5 bases, in that order; junction bases with no gene match: 6. Germline CDR1 ENHRY, CDR2 SYGVKD. CDR3 length: 13 residues.

DNA for the CDR3: TGTGCCAGCAGCTGGCAGACAGGGGTGAACTACGAGCAGTACTTC. This encodes CASSWQTGVNYEQYF. The chain couples TRBV11-3 to TRBJ2-7; 8 bases align to TRBD1. J gave up 3 bases and V 4 bases, and 8 bases lay outside the gene matches. The CDR3 runs 15 residues. CDR1 SGHNT and CDR2 YENEEA come from the germline V gene.

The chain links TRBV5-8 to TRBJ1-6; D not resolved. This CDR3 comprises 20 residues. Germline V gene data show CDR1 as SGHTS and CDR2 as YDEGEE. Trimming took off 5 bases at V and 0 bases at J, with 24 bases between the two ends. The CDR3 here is CASSWEAAELLNSYNSPLHF. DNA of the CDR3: TGTGCCAGCAGTTGGGAGGCAGCGGAGCTTCTCAACTCCTATAATTCACCCCTCCACTTT.

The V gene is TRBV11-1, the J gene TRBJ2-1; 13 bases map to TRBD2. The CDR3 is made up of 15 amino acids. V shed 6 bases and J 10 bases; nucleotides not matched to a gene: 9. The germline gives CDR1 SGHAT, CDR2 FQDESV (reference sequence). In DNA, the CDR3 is TGTGCCAGCAGTGGGGCGACTAGCGGGGGGCCGGAGCAGTTCTTC. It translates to CASSGATSGGPEQFF.

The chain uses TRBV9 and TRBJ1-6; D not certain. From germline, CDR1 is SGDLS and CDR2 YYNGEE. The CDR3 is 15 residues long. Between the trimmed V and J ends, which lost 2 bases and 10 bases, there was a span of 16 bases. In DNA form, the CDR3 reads TGTGCCAGCAGCGTCCTGACGGAGGGCCAATCACCCCTCCACTTT. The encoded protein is CASSVLTEGQSPLHF. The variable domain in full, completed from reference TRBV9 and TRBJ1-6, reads DSGVTQTPKHLITATGQRVTLRCSPRSGDLSVYWYQQSLDQGLQFLIQYYNGEERAKGNILERFSAQQFPDLHSELNLSSLELGDSALYFCASSVLTEGQSPLHFGNGTRLTVT.

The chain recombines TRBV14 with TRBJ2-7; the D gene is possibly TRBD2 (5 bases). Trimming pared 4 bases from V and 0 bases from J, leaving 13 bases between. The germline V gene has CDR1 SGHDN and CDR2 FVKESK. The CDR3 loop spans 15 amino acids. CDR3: CASSLSGLVSYEQYF. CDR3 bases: TGTGCCAGCAGCCTCTCCGGACTGGTCTCCTACGAGCAGTACTTC.

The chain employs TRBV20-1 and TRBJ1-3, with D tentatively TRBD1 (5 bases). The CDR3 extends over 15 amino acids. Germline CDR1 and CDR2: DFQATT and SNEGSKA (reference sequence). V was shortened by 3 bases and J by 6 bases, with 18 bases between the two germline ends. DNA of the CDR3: TGCAGTGCTAGTACCGGAGGGGCGCAGATAAACACCATATATTTT. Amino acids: CSASTGGAQINTIYF.